Here is one TCR beta chain with its context. Its antigen is undetermined. Blood was sampled at baseline, cycle 4 day 1, and cycle 7 day 1. CDR1 is SGHTA, CDR2 FQGNSA, per germline. The CDR3 is 17 amino acids. J lost 4 bases, V lost 5 bases, and 13 bases had no gene match. The data belong to a study of OX40 agonist ivuxolimab in advanced cancers. General observations from the study: Fewer expanded clones were found on average in CD4+ than in CD8+ T cells.

TCRdb's copy holds only in-frame clones and misses some; the assay was immunoSEQ multiplex PCR. In the table there are tens of thousands of clones, 90% of which are singletons. This sample comprised CD4+ or CD8+ T cells sorted from blood, obtained in a trial of the OX40 agonist ivuxolimab. This clonotype originated in an adult with an advanced solid tumor such as melanoma, head and neck, liver or kidney cancer. The V call is TRBV7-2, the J call TRBJ2-3, with 9 nucleotides matching TRBD2. CDR3 bases: TGTGCCAGCAGCGGAATTGGGGCGGGAGGGCCCCCAGATACGCAGTATTTT. Amino acid sequence: CASSGIGAGGPPDTQYF.